This T cell receptor beta chain stems from a study of vaccination and CD4 T cells after COVID-19. The treatment was: roughly 10-day PBMC culture with coronavirus spike peptide pools or control peptides (ViraFEST assay). Peptide pool stimulation in ViraFEST expanded antigen-specific T cells, whose TCRs were then sequenced. Convalescent patients tested SARS-CoV-2 PCR positive from March to December 2020, before Alpha, Beta and Delta emerged. Oncomine TCR Beta short-read sequencing was applied to DNA from cultured CD4+ T cells. From the PCR reads, TCRdb called clonotypes with MiXCR, one entry per CDR3 protein. The table shows over 15,000 distinct CDR3 sequences, with approximately 45% occurring only once. Comment on this clonotype: Antigen specificity is unknown.

This CDR3 is 14 amino acids long. V lost 0 bases and J 12 bases, leaving 12 bases between the germline ends. Germline V CDR1 and CDR2: LGHNA, YNFKEQ. Sequenced material: CD4+ T cells from blood, cultured in vitro, taken after SARS-CoV-2 vaccination. The receptor comes from a human donor who had recovered from COVID-19. The chain employs TRBV4-2 and TRBJ1-6; D is ambiguous. The CDR3 DNA is TGTGCCAGCAGCCAAGATAGGACTGTTCGACCCCTCCACTTT. Translated: CASSQDRTVRPLHF.